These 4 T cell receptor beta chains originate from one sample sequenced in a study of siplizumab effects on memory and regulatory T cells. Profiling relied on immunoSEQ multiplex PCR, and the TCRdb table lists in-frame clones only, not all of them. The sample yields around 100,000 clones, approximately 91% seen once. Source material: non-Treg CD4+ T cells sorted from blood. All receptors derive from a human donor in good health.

In DNA, the CDR3 is TGCGCCAGCAGCTCTGGACTAGCGGGAGGAACGTCCTACAATGAGCAGTTCTTC. Amino acid sequence: CASSSGLAGGTSYNEQFF. V usage is TRBV5-1 and J usage is TRBJ2-1, with TRBD2 matching 14 bases. CDR1 and CDR2 from the germline V gene are SGHRS and YFSETQ. Trimming cost V 3 bases and J 1 base; bases outside gene matches: 6. The CDR3 length is 18 residues.

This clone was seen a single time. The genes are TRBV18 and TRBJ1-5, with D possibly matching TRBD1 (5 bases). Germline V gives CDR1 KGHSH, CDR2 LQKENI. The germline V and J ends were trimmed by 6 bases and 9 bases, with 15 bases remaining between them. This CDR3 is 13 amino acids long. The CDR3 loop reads CASSRDGHSPQHF. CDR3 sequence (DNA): TGTGCCAGCTCGCGGGACGGACATTCGCCCCAGCATTTT.

CDR3 sequence: CASSTPRTGLSYEQYF. The CDR3 region has the DNA TGTGCCAGCAGTACCCCAAGGACTGGGCTCTCCTACGAGCAGTACTTC. V gene TRBV6-6 combines with J gene TRBJ2-7; tentative D call: TRBD2 (5 bases). Germline V gene sequence: CDR1 MNHNY, CDR2 SVGAGI (reference sequence). The CDR3 sequence is 16 residues long. The V end was cut by 5 bases, the J end by 0 bases, with 17 bases between.

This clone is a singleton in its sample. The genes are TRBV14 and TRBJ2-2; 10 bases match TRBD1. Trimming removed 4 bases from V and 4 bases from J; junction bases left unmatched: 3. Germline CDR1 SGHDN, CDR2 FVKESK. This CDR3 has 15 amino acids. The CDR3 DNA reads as TGTGCCAGCAGCCGGGACAGGGGAATCACCGGGGAGCTGTTTTTT. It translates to CASSRDRGITGELFF.